The 20 T cell receptor beta chains listed next were all sequenced from one sample in a study of vaccination effects on CD4 cells after COVID-19. No antigen has been assigned to these receptors. The repertoire was sequenced with immunoSEQ multiplex PCR; TCRdb's copy has only in-frame clones and lacks some. The repertoire consists of around 32,000 clones, with 65% to 75% occurring once and the leading ten covering about 12%. ViraFEST expansion of antigen-specific CD4+ T cells with viral peptide pools preceded sequencing. Cultured cells yielded isolated CD4+ T cells after 10 to 11 days. Participants each got two BNT162b2 or mRNA-1273 vaccine doses. The sequencing used CD4+ T cells from PBMCs cultured with HCoV-229E spike peptides, collected after COVID-19 vaccination. The receptor source for this set is a human donor who received a COVID-19 vaccine.

The rearrangement links TRBV6-1 to TRBJ2-2; 9 nucleotides line up with TRBD1. The CDR3 is 20 amino acids. The trim removed 2 bases at V and 6 bases at J, leaving 19 bases unmatched. Looked up from germline, CDR1 is MNHNS and CDR2 is SASEGT. The CDR3 DNA follows: TGTGCCAGCAGTGAACGTTTTAAAGCGGGACAGGGAATGGGGGCCGGGGAGCTGTTTTTT. Residues: CASSERFKAGQGMGAGELFF.

The chain carries TRBV10-3 and TRBJ1-3; perhaps TRBD1 as D (5 bases). The CDR3 contains 14 residues. V dropped 3 bases and J dropped 2 bases, with 8 bases sitting between them. Per the germline V gene, CDR1 is ENHRY and CDR2 is SYGVKD. The DNA for the CDR3 is TGTGCCATCAGTGATACGGGGGCTGGAAACACCATATATTTT. Its protein is CAISDTGAGNTIYF.

The V call is TRBV25-1, the J call TRBJ1-1; D is ambiguous. Germline V gene lookup returns CDR1 MGHDK and CDR2 SYGVNS. The V gene lost 3 bases and the J gene lost 0 bases, with 5 bases spanning the gap. The CDR3 is 13 amino acids. CDR3 residues: CASSDLLNTEAFF. CDR3 bases: TGTGCCAGCAGTGATCTATTGAACACTGAAGCTTTCTTT.

This clone was seen only a few times. The chain combines TRBV10-3 with TRBJ2-3; TRBD2 matches at 11 bases. This CDR3 is built from 17 residues. J gave up 1 base and V 2 bases, and 5 bases lay outside the gene matches. CDR1 and CDR2 from the germline V gene are ENHRY and SYGVKD. DNA of the CDR3: TGTGCCATCAGTGAGCCTCCGGGACTAGCGGGCACAGATACGCAGTATTTT. As protein: CAISEPPGLAGTDTQYF.

DNA for the CDR3: TGTGCCAGCCGAGGGGGTCCCTACGAGCAGTACTTC. Translating gives CASRGGPYEQYF. The rearrangement joins TRBV27 to TRBJ2-7, with D possibly TRBD1 on 6 matching bases. CDR1 MNHEY and CDR2 SMNVEV come from the germline V gene (reference sequence). With 8 bases removed from V and 2 bases from J, the gap between germline ends came to 10 bases. This CDR3 is built from 12 residues.

The count of this clone is one. The chain carries TRBV6-5 and TRBJ1-2, with 8 bases lining up with TRBD1. The length of the CDR3 is 15 residues. Germline CDR1 and CDR2: MNHEY and SVGAGI. Trimming at V came to 5 bases and at J to 4 bases, leaving 9 bases not matched to a gene. The CDR3 nucleotides read TGTGCCAGCAGTCGAGCAGGGACAGGCGTCTATGGCTACACCTTC. Protein: CASSRAGTGVYGYTF.

The J gene is TRBJ1-2, the V gene TRBV19; 7 bases line up with TRBD1. CDR1 and CDR2 (germline): LNHDA, SQIVND (reference sequence). The J segment lost 8 bases and the V segment lost 2 bases, leaving 8 bases of the junction unmatched. The CDR3 loop spans 14 amino acids. The CDR3 spells CASSITRTGWGYTF. The CDR3 DNA reads as TGTGCCAGTAGTATAACGCGGACAGGTTGGGGCTACACCTTC.

This chain links TRBV11-3 with TRBJ2-3; a possible D gene is TRBD2 (5 bases). The CDR3 is made up of 14 amino acids. The V end was cut by 5 bases, the J end by 4 bases, with 13 bases between. The germline gives CDR1 SGHNT, CDR2 YENEEA. Here the CDR3 reads CASSASRGADTQYF. CDR3 sequence (DNA): TGTGCCAGCAGCGCCTCCCGGGGAGCAGATACGCAGTATTTT.

Notes on this clone: A read error may produce the germline difference seen at one junction end. J is TRBJ2-3 and V is TRBV6-4; 11 positions agree with TRBD1. CDR1 and CDR2 (germline): MRHNA, SNTAGT. This CDR3 contains 15 residues. The CDR3 loop is CASSGGQGATDMQYF. DNA for the CDR3: TGTGCCAGCAGTGGAGGACAGGGGGCTACAGATATGCAGTATTTT.

This clone has only a few counts. J is TRBJ2-1 and V is TRBV7-9; no firm D call. Trimming removed 2 bases from V and 4 bases from J, with 15 bases in between. Germline CDR1 reads SEHNR; CDR2 reads FQNEAQ (reference sequence). CDR3 size: 16 residues. CDR3 residues: CASSLFGEDGYNEQFF. CDR3 DNA sequence: TGTGCCAGCAGCTTATTCGGAGAGGACGGTTACAATGAGCAGTTCTTC. Full variable domain (remainder filled in from reference TRBV7-9 and TRBJ2-1): DTGVSQNPRHKITKRGQNVTFRCDPISEHNRLYWYRQTLGQGPEFLTYFQNEAQLEKSRLLSDRFSAERPKGSFSTLEIQRTEQGDSAMYLCASSLFGEDGYNEQFFGPGTRLTVL.

The rearrangement joins TRBV27 to TRBJ1-1; a possible D gene is TRBD1 (6 bases). Trimming pared 3 bases from V and 3 bases from J, leaving 14 bases between. The CDR3 is made up of 15 amino acids. Germline CDR1 MNHEY, CDR2 SMNVEV (reference sequence). CDR3 sequence: CASSFKGYRDTEAFF. CDR3 coding DNA: TGTGCCAGCAGTTTTAAGGGATACAGGGACACTGAAGCTTTCTTT.

V gene TRBV21-1 combines with J gene TRBJ1-5. TRBV21-1 is a known pseudogene. The CDR3 contains 19 residues. The CDR3 region has the DNA TGTGCCAGCAGCCGTACCGAGTTCCAGGGGGACTATAGCAATCAGCCCCAGCATTTT. This encodes CASSRTEFQGDYSNQPQHF.

V usage is TRBV4-1 and J usage is TRBJ2-7, with TRBD1 identical over 9 bases. The CDR3 length is 16 residues. With 3 bases clipped from V and 1 base from J, the junction kept 7 bases outside the gene matches. Looked up from germline, CDR1 is MGHRA and CDR2 is YSYEKL. Here the CDR3 DNA reads TGCGCCAGCAGCCAGGGCACAGGGGGCGCGTCCTACGAGCAGTACTTC. It codes for CASSQGTGGASYEQYF.

The CDR3 DNA reads as TGTGCCAGCAGCTTGGACGCGAACACCGGGGAGCTGTTTTTT. It specifies CASSLDANTGELFF. The chain joins TRBV5-6 to TRBJ2-2, with D hard to call. The germline V gene encodes CDR1 SGHDT and CDR2 YYEEEE. CDR3 size: 14 residues. V shed 0 bases and J shed 0 bases, with 3 bases lying between them.

The chain has TRBV20-1 and TRBJ2-1; 10 bases are shared with TRBD2. Germline V gene lookup returns CDR1 DFQATT and CDR2 SNEGSKA (reference sequence). This CDR3 spans 15 amino acids. J lost 3 bases, V lost 3 bases, and 5 bases had no gene match. CDR3 region: CSASFASGGYNEQFF. CDR3 sequence (DNA): TGCAGTGCTAGTTTCGCTAGCGGGGGCTACAATGAGCAGTTCTTC.

The rearrangement uses TRBV4-1 and TRBJ1-5; 8 nucleotides line up with TRBD1. CDR1 is MGHRA, CDR2 YSYEKL, per germline. The ends lost 0 bases at V and 6 bases at J; junction bases unmatched: 13. This CDR3 contains 18 residues. CDR3 amino acids: CASSQEESGGSRSQPQHF. The DNA of the CDR3 is TGCGCCAGCAGCCAAGAGGAGTCAGGGGGCTCCCGGAGTCAGCCCCAGCATTTT.

The gene calls are TRBV5-1 and TRBJ1-2; D remains unclear. Germline CDR1 reads SGHRS; CDR2 reads YFSETQ. This CDR3 contains 12 residues. The V end was cut by 1 base, the J end by 7 bases, with 8 bases between. In DNA, the CDR3 is TGCGCCAGCAGCTTGCAGGAGGGTGGCTACACCTTC. Amino acids: CASSLQEGGYTF. Supplemented by reference TRBV5-1 and TRBJ1-2, the full variable domain reads KAGVTQTPRYLIKTRGQQVTLSCSPISGHRSVSWYQQTPGQGLQFLFEYFSETQRNKGNFPGRFSGRQFSNSRSEMNVSTLELGDSALYLCASSLQEGGYTFGSGTRLTVV.

The J gene is TRBJ2-7, the V gene TRBV5-1; no definite D call. CDR1 and CDR2 from the germline V gene are SGHRS and YFSETQ. Trimming took 0 bases from V and 4 from J, leaving 8 bases between them. The length of the CDR3 is 13 residues. Here the CDR3 reads CASSLDRDYEQYF. The CDR3 bases are TGCGCCAGCAGCTTGGACAGAGATTACGAGCAGTACTTC.

This rearrangement joins TRBV6-2 or TRBV6-3 to TRBJ1-6, with TRBD1 matching 7 bases. CDR3 length: 16 residues. Germline-derived CDR1 and CDR2 are MNHEY and SVGEGT. V was pared by 6 bases and J by 9 bases, with 14 bases of the junction left unmatched. The CDR3 reads CASSVPLGGLPSPLHF. The CDR3 DNA sequence: TGTGCCAGCAGCGTACCCTTAGGGGGCCTACCTTCACCCCTCCACTTT.

The chain recombines TRBV6-5 with TRBJ1-5; D ambiguous. V lost 2 bases to trimming and J lost 0 bases, with 5 bases between them. Germline CDR1 reads MNHEY; CDR2 reads SVGAGI. The CDR3 has 14 residues. Written as DNA, the CDR3 is TGTGCCAGCAGTTACGACGCTAGCAATCAGCCCCAGCATTTT. This sequence encodes CASSYDASNQPQHF.